Shown below are 2 T cell receptor beta chains from a single sample sequenced in a study of T cells in women clearing cervical HPV infection. Clones were read by immunoSEQ multiplex PCR, and TCRdb kept only the in-frame ones, dropping some. The sample is made up of 20,000 to 25,000 clones, and the top ten hold approximately 6% of it. The sequencing input was blood buffy coat. All receptors derive from a woman between 18 and 69 years old with a cervical HPV16 infection that either progressed to CIN3+ or cleared (not recorded which).

Worth noting for this clone: The sequenced fragment ends 3 residues before the CDR3 boundary, so the rest is inferred from the germline J gene. The V gene is TRBV4-2, the J gene TRBJ2-7, with 8 bases aligning to TRBD2. Germline trimming cut 0 bases from V and 4 bases from J; bases unmatched to any gene: 5. The germline V gene encodes CDR1 LGHNA and CDR2 YNFKEQ. The CDR3 covers 15 residues. The DNA read from the CDR3 is TGTGCCAGCAGCCAAGAGAGGACTAGCAATTACGAG. It translates to CASSQERTSNYE. The full CDR3 reads CASSQERTSNYEQYF.

To note about this clone: The CDR3 goes on 3 residues after the read ends, and that part is filled in from the germline J gene. This chain uses TRBV19 with TRBJ1-4; a weak D match, TRBD1 (5 bases). Germline V gene lookup returns CDR1 LNHDA and CDR2 SQIVND (reference sequence). The V end lost 1 base, the J end lost 0 bases, and 6 bases lay between the germline ends. The CDR3 sequence is 15 residues long. CDR3 DNA (partial): TGTGCCAGTAGTATAGGGGGCTCAACTAATGAAAAA. This translates into CASSIGGSTNEK. The CDR3 in its entirety is CASSIGGSTNEKLFF. The full variable domain, its missing parts supplied by reference TRBV19 and TRBJ1-4, is DGGITQSPKYLFRKEGQNVTLSCEQNLNHDAMYWYRQDPGQGLRLIYYSQIVNDFQKGDIAEGYSVSREKKESFPLTVTSAQKNPTAFYLCASSIGGSTNEKLFFGSGTQLSVL.